These 25 T cell receptor beta chains came from one sample sequenced in a study of OX40 agonist ivuxolimab in advanced cancers. Some clones are missing from TCRdb's copy, which holds only in-frame ones; the method was immunoSEQ multiplex PCR. The sample includes 60,000 or so clones, 90% to 95% seen only once; the top ten take approximately 19%. This sample comprised CD4+ or CD8+ T cells sorted from blood, obtained in a trial of the OX40 agonist ivuxolimab. The receptors derive from an adult with an advanced solid tumor such as melanoma, head and neck, liver or kidney cancer.

This sequence joins TRBV12-5 and TRBJ2-7, with TRBD2 matching over 7 bases. The CDR3 is made up of 12 amino acids. Germline values: CDR1 LGHNT, CDR2 FRNRAP. V shed 8 bases, J shed 7 bases, and the junction held 8 bases outside the gene matches. The CDR3 sequence is CASSPLGGEQYF. Written as DNA, the CDR3 is TGTGCTAGTTCTCCTCTCGGGGGGGAGCAGTACTTC.

The genes are TRBV27 and TRBJ2-7; 14 bases fit TRBD2. From germline, CDR1 is MNHEY and CDR2 SMNVEV (reference sequence). The CDR3 has 14 residues. With 6 bases clipped from V and 3 bases from J, the junction kept 1 base outside the gene matches. The CDR3 spells CASRGTSGSYEQYF. The CDR3, as DNA: TGTGCCAGCAGGGGGACTAGCGGGAGCTACGAGCAGTACTTC.

In this sample, this clone turned up once. This chain uses TRBV9 with TRBJ2-3; D ambiguous. V gave up 3 bases and J gave up 2 bases, with 4 bases separating them. The CDR3 has 12 amino acids. CDR1 and CDR2 (germline): SGDLS, YYNGEE. The CDR3 bases are TGTGCCAGCAGCGCTTTCACAGATACGCAGTATTTT. Translated, it gives CASSAFTDTQYF.

V gene TRBV5-5 combines with J gene TRBJ2-5; a possible D gene is TRBD1 (6 bases). Trimming cost V 0 bases and J 5 bases, with 11 bases left between them. CDR1 and CDR2 from the germline V gene are SGHKS and YYEKEE (reference sequence). This CDR3 is 14 amino acids long. DNA for the CDR3: TGTGCCAGCAGCTTGGCAGGGGCGCGTGAGACCCAGTACTTC. It yields the protein CASSLAGARETQYF.

The V and J genes are TRBV5-1 and TRBJ1-1; D gene unclear. V was trimmed by 1 base and J by 7 bases, leaving 11 bases between them. The CDR3 totals 13 residues. Germline loops: CDR1 SGHRS, CDR2 YFSETQ. CDR3 loop: CASSLPPAVEAFF. DNA of the CDR3: TGCGCCAGCAGCTTGCCACCCGCCGTTGAAGCTTTCTTT.

The V call is TRBV27, the J call TRBJ2-5; tentatively, D is TRBD2 (5 bases). V shed 6 bases and J shed 5 bases, with 10 bases lying between them. This CDR3 region has 12 residues. Germline values: CDR1 MNHEY, CDR2 SMNVEV (reference sequence). This CDR3 reads CASRDFGETQYF. The CDR3 DNA reads as TGTGCCAGCAGGGACTTTGGCGAGACCCAGTACTTC.

CDR3 in DNA: TGTGCCAGCACCTCTTCAGGCCTAAACAGCTATGGCTACACCTTC. The encoded protein is CASTSSGLNSYGYTF. The rearrangement links TRBV5-5 to TRBJ1-2; D not certain. The length of the CDR3 is 15 residues. CDR1 and CDR2 from the germline V gene are SGHKS and YYEKEE (reference sequence). Trimming pared 6 bases from V and 4 bases from J, leaving 19 bases between.

The rearrangement uses TRBV27 and TRBJ1-6; 9 bases align to TRBD1. Germline-derived CDR1 and CDR2 are MNHEY and SMNVEV (reference sequence). This CDR3 is 14 amino acids long. V shed 6 bases, J shed 7 bases, and the junction held 4 bases outside the gene matches. CDR3 amino acids: CASSPGQGNSPLHF. The CDR3 DNA sequence: TGTGCCAGCAGCCCGGGACAGGGAAATTCACCCCTCCACTTT.

This clone was found once. J is TRBJ2-1 and V is TRBV11-1; the match to TRBD2 covers 12 bases. Germline CDR1 SGHAT, CDR2 FQDESV (reference sequence). The CDR3 contains 14 residues. V shed 5 bases, J shed 8 bases, and the junction held 4 bases outside the gene matches. The CDR3 nucleotides read TGTGCCAGCAGCCAAGGACTAGCGGGATATGAGCAGTTCTTC. It encodes CASSQGLAGYEQFF. Complete variable domain (other parts from reference TRBV11-1 and TRBJ2-1): EAEVAQSPRYKITEKSQAVAFWCDPISGHATLYWYRQILGQGPELLVQFQDESVVDDSQLPKDRFSAERLKGVDSTLKIQPAELGDSAMYLCASSQGLAGYEQFFGPGTRLTVL.

V gene TRBV27 combines with J gene TRBJ2-1; tentative D call: TRBD2 (5 bases). Germline loops: CDR1 MNHEY, CDR2 SMNVEV (reference sequence). CDR3 size: 12 residues. With 2 bases removed from V and 13 bases from J, the gap between germline ends came to 12 bases. The CDR3 is CASSLGSSGQFF. CDR3 bases: TGTGCCAGCAGTTTAGGGTCATCGGGACAGTTCTTC.

The chain links TRBV7-3 to TRBJ2-5, with D perhaps matching TRBD1 or TRBD2 (5 bases each). From germline, CDR1 is SGHTA and CDR2 FQGTGA. CDR3 length: 18 residues. The germline V and J ends were trimmed by 2 bases and 0 bases, with 19 bases remaining between them. The DNA of the CDR3 is TGTGCCAGCAGCTTATCCGGGGCGAGTTTCTCAGACCAAGAGACCCAGTACTTC. It yields the protein CASSLSGASFSDQETQYF.

This chain links TRBV7-4 with TRBJ2-7, with D tentatively TRBD2 (5 bases). The CDR3 contains 15 residues. With 0 bases removed from V and 2 bases from J, the gap between germline ends came to 11 bases. The germline V gene has CDR1 SGHVT and CDR2 SQSDAQ. The DNA of the CDR3 is TGTGCCAGCAGCTTAGCGCAGCCCGGGGCCTACGAGCAGTACTTC. Encoded protein: CASSLAQPGAYEQYF.

This chain connects TRBV7-9 to TRBJ2-7, with 11 positions matching TRBD2. V lost 4 bases, J lost 0 bases, and 11 bases stayed unmatched. Germline V gives CDR1 SEHNR, CDR2 FQNEAQ (reference sequence). The length of the CDR3 is 18 residues. The chain's CDR3 is CASSSPTPSGRSSYEQYF. CDR3 in DNA: TGTGCCAGCAGCTCGCCCACTCCTAGCGGGAGGTCCTCCTACGAGCAGTACTTC.

This chain links TRBV5-6 with TRBJ1-4, with D perhaps TRBD1 (5 bases). The germline V gene has CDR1 SGHDT and CDR2 YYEEEE. CDR3 length: 17 residues. Trimming stripped 1 base from V and 4 bases from J, with 17 bases between. CDR3 amino acids: CASSLRAARQLNEKLFF. CDR3 nucleotide sequence: TGTGCCAGCAGCTTGAGGGCAGCCCGACAGCTTAATGAAAAACTGTTTTTT. Together with reference TRBV5-6 and TRBJ1-4, the CDR3 gives the full variable domain: DAGVTQSPTHLIKTRGQQVTLRCSPKSGHDTVSWYQQALGQGPQFIFQYYEEEERQRGNFPDRFSGHQFPNYSSELNVNALLLGDSALYLCASSLRAARQLNEKLFFGSGTQLSVL.

There are a few counts of this clone. This chain links TRBV9 with TRBJ1-1; D call uncertain. Germline CDR1 reads SGDLS; CDR2 reads YYNGEE. The CDR3 is 12 amino acids. V gave up 4 bases and J gave up 8 bases, with 12 bases separating them. CDR3 protein: CASSSTETEAFF. As DNA, the CDR3 is TGTGCCAGCAGCTCTACAGAGACGGAAGCTTTCTTT.

The J gene is TRBJ2-3, the V gene TRBV27; 7 bases are a match to TRBD2. The CDR3 loop spans 15 amino acids. The germline gives CDR1 MNHEY, CDR2 SMNVEV (reference sequence). J was trimmed by 2 bases and V by 3 bases; bases with no gene match: 5. CDR3 coding DNA: TGTGCCAGCAGTTTGATACTAGCGTACACAGATACGCAGTATTTT. Translating gives CASSLILAYTDTQYF.

The chain combines TRBV7-3 with TRBJ2-1, with D possibly matching TRBD2 (6 bases). This CDR3 has 14 residues. Looked up from germline, CDR1 is SGHTA and CDR2 is FQGTGA. The V gene lost 2 bases and the J gene lost 8 bases, with 13 bases spanning the gap. The CDR3 nucleotides read TGTGCCAGCAGCTTAGGGGGGAGCGCGGATGAGCAGTTCTTC. Protein product: CASSLGGSADEQFF.

This chain uses TRBV27 with TRBJ2-1; D may be TRBD1 (5 bases). Germline V gene lookup returns CDR1 MNHEY and CDR2 SMNVEV (reference sequence). This CDR3 contains 12 residues. Trimming shortened V by 4 bases and J by 10 bases, and 11 bases separated the two germline ends. This chain's CDR3 is CASSSGAREQFF. CDR3 sequence (DNA): TGTGCCAGCAGTTCTGGGGCGAGGGAGCAGTTCTTC.

V is TRBV2 and J is TRBJ2-5; D is unresolved. V shed 3 bases and J shed 4 bases, with 12 bases lying between them. Germline V gene data show CDR1 as SNHLY and CDR2 as FYNNEI. This CDR3 comprises 14 residues. The CDR3 here is CASSEPEMVETQYF. The CDR3 nucleotides are TGTGCCAGCAGTGAGCCGGAGATGGTAGAGACCCAGTACTTC.

V usage is TRBV7-6 and J usage is TRBJ2-7; 11 nucleotides match TRBD1. The CDR3 has 15 amino acids. Per the germline V gene, CDR1 is SGHVS and CDR2 is FNYEAQ. The ends lost 3 bases at V and 4 bases at J; junction bases unmatched: 5. The CDR3 DNA reads TGTGCCAGCAGCTTGTCCGGGACAGGGGGATACGAGCAGTACTTC. This translates into CASSLSGTGGYEQYF.

The chain joins TRBV10-3 to TRBJ2-7; 7 nucleotides match TRBD1. The germline V gene has CDR1 ENHRY and CDR2 SYGVKD. With V trimmed by 8 bases and J by 4 bases, 8 bases remained unmatched. CDR3 size: 13 residues. CDR3 loop: CAIRTPGGYEQYF. The DNA of the CDR3 is TGTGCCATCCGTACCCCAGGGGGATACGAGCAGTACTTC.

V is TRBV19 and J is TRBJ1-5; D perhaps matches TRBD1 (6 bases). Germline V gene data show CDR1 as LNHDA and CDR2 as SQIVND (reference sequence). The CDR3 contains 15 residues. Trimming stripped 5 bases from V and 1 base from J, with 12 bases between. The CDR3 DNA is TGTGCCAGTAGTCCCGGGACACTGAGCAATCAGCCCCAGCATTTT. It specifies CASSPGTLSNQPQHF.

The V call is TRBV13, the J call TRBJ2-2; D uncertain. This CDR3 contains 13 residues. V was cut by 1 base and J by 3 bases, with 3 bases left in between. Germline V gives CDR1 PRHDT, CDR2 FYEKMQ (reference sequence). CDR3 sequence: CASSLEHTGELFF. Written as DNA, the CDR3 is TGTGCCAGCAGCTTAGAGCACACCGGGGAGCTGTTTTTT. The variable domain in full, with the rest retrieved from reference TRBV13 and TRBJ2-2, is AAGVIQSPRHLIKEKRETATLKCYPIPRHDTVYWYQQGPGQDPQFLISFYEKMQSDKGSIPDRFSAQQFSDYHSELNMSSLELGDSALYFCASSLEHTGELFFGEGSRLTVL.

V usage is TRBV5-6 and J usage is TRBJ1-5; D gene uncertain. The CDR3 runs 13 residues. The ends were cut back, 3 bases at V and 2 bases at J, with 6 bases in the middle. Germline CDR1 and CDR2: SGHDT and YYEEEE. In nucleotides, the CDR3 is TGTGCCAGCAGCTGGGGAGGCAATCAGCCCCAGCATTTT. This sequence encodes CASSWGGNQPQHF.

The chain links TRBV5-6 to TRBJ1-1, with D possibly matching TRBD1 (5 bases). Between the trimmed V and J ends, which lost 4 bases and 4 bases, there was a span of 20 bases. Germline V gene sequence: CDR1 SGHDT, CDR2 YYEEEE. The CDR3 runs 16 residues. The CDR3 region has the DNA TGTGCCAGCAGCACCCTTGGGGGAAGAGGGGCCACTGAAGCTTTCTTT. This gives the protein CASSTLGGRGATEAFF.